The 18 T cell receptor beta chains below come from one sample, sequenced in a study of blood T cell repertoires in COVID-19. Method: immunoSEQ multiplex PCR; TCRdb's copy keeps in-frame clones and lacks some. The data contain almost 80,000 clones, around 80% of them singletons. Source material: peripheral blood. The source is a woman between 70 and 85 years old with acute or convalescent COVID-19.

As regards this clone: The sample holds other DNA sequences that translate to the same CDR3. The V call is TRBV7-9, the J call TRBJ1-2, with D unclear. Germline-derived CDR1 and CDR2 are SEHNR and FQNEAQ (reference sequence). V was trimmed by 0 bases and J by 6 bases, leaving 11 bases between them. The CDR3 totals 14 residues. The CDR3 DNA reads TGTGCCAGCAGCTTAGCTGTACCAGAAAATGGCTACACCTTC. This codes for CASSLAVPENGYTF.

The chain combines TRBV5-1 with TRBJ2-2; 8 nucleotides agree with TRBD2. V gave up 0 bases and J gave up 3 bases; unmatched junction bases: 4. The length of the CDR3 is 16 residues. Germline lookup yields CDR1 SGHRS and CDR2 YFSETQ. The CDR3 sequence: CASSLAASGHTGELFF. The CDR3 DNA follows: TGCGCCAGCAGCTTGGCGGCTAGCGGGCACACCGGGGAGCTGTTTTTT.

The J gene is TRBJ2-7, the V gene TRBV4-1; possible D gene TRBD2, 6 bases. CDR1 is MGHRA and CDR2 is YSYEKL in the germline V gene. Deletions cut 1 base from V and 6 bases from J, with 10 bases between. The CDR3 loop spans 13 amino acids. CDR3: CASSQVGGGEQYF. CDR3 in DNA: TGCGCCAGCAGCCAAGTGGGGGGTGGCGAGCAGTACTTC.

This chain connects TRBV5-1 to TRBJ2-3; 7 bases are a match to TRBD2. The CDR3 consists of 16 residues. Trimming removed 3 bases from V and 3 bases from J; junction bases left unmatched: 10. Germline V gene data show CDR1 as SGHRS and CDR2 as YFSETQ. Here the CDR3 DNA reads TGCGCCAGCAGCTACCAGACTAGCCCCGGGACAGATACGCAGTATTTT. Its protein is CASSYQTSPGTDTQYF.

This chain joins TRBV3-1 (or the pseudogene TRBV3-2) and TRBJ1-5; D not certain. This CDR3 has 14 residues. V shed 3 bases and J shed 6 bases, with 12 bases lying between them. Germline-derived CDR1 and CDR2 are LGHDT and YNNKEL (reference sequence). CDR3 coding DNA: TGTGCCAGCAGCCAGTACGGAGAGGGTCAGCCCCAGCATTTT. Its translation: CASSQYGEGQPQHF.

The chain is built from TRBV7-9 and TRBJ2-7; TRBD2 might be the D (5 bases). Trimming shortened V by 1 base and J by 3 bases, and 13 bases separated the two germline ends. The germline V gene encodes CDR1 SEHNR and CDR2 FQNEAQ (reference sequence). The CDR3 consists of 15 residues. The CDR3 DNA follows: TGTGCCAGCAGCTTAGATGGTTCGGGGTTCTACGAGCAGTACTTC. Its protein is CASSLDGSGFYEQYF.

V and J are TRBV19 and TRBJ2-1; a weak D match, TRBD2 (5 bases). This CDR3 spans 14 amino acids. Trimming removed 4 bases from V and 12 bases from J, with 19 bases in between. The germline V gene encodes CDR1 LNHDA and CDR2 SQIVND (reference sequence). DNA for the CDR3: TGTGCCAGTAGTACCCCCGGCGGGTCCTTTCCGCAGTTCTTC. It specifies CASSTPGGSFPQFF.

To note about this clone: Other DNA sequences in this sample translate to the same CDR3. The genes are TRBV19 and TRBJ1-6; D perhaps matches TRBD1 (5 bases). The germline V and J ends were trimmed by 2 bases and 8 bases, with 10 bases remaining between them. This CDR3 region has 14 residues. Germline loops: CDR1 LNHDA, CDR2 SQIVND (reference sequence). In DNA, the CDR3 is TGTGCCAGTAGTATAACCAGGGAGGATTCACCCCTCCACTTT. It translates to CASSITREDSPLHF.

This sequence joins TRBV24-1 and TRBJ1-2; tentative D call: TRBD1 (6 bases). V lost 4 bases and J 7 bases, leaving 12 bases between the germline ends. There are 13 residues in the CDR3. Germline loops: CDR1 KGHDR, CDR2 SFDVKD. CDR3 sequence (DNA): TGTGCCACCAGTGAGTTGACAGGCTCTGGCTACACCTTC. Residues: CATSELTGSGYTF.

This clone came up once. The chain couples TRBV29-1 to TRBJ1-2; tentatively, D is TRBD1 (5 bases). Per germline, CDR1 SQVTM and CDR2 ANQGSEA. V dropped 4 bases and J dropped 3 bases, with 18 bases sitting between them. The length of the CDR3 is 15 residues. CDR3 nucleotide sequence: TGCAGCGTTGGTACAAGAACGGGGGGGGACTATGGCTACACCTTC. It codes for CSVGTRTGGDYGYTF.

This chain links TRBV6-1 with TRBJ2-1; 11 bases align to TRBD2. J lost 6 bases, V lost 4 bases, and 8 bases had no gene match. Germline V lookup: CDR1 MNHNS, CDR2 SASEGT. The CDR3 is 16 amino acids. CDR3 bases: TGTGCCAGCAGTGTGACTAGCGGGGCCGCATTCAATGAGCAGTTCTTC. Amino acids: CASSVTSGAAFNEQFF.

The chain links TRBV27 to TRBJ2-1; TRBD2 agrees at 7 bases. CDR3 length equals 16 residues. V was pared by 6 bases and J by 3 bases, with 11 bases of the junction left unmatched. Germline-derived CDR1 and CDR2 are MNHEY and SMNVEV (reference sequence). CDR3 sequence reads: CASRQNGLADYNEQFF. CDR3 coding DNA: TGTGCCAGCAGACAGAATGGGCTAGCGGACTACAATGAGCAGTTCTTC.

The rearrangement links TRBV27 to TRBJ1-6; D might be TRBD1 (6 bases). The CDR3 runs 14 residues. CDR1 MNHEY and CDR2 SMNVEV come from the germline V gene (reference sequence). V was cut by 2 bases and J by 7 bases, with 9 bases left in between. CDR3 coding DNA: TGTGCCAGCAGTTTAAACAGGGCGAATTCACCCCTCCACTTT. This encodes CASSLNRANSPLHF.

The rearrangement links TRBV12-3 or TRBV12-4 to TRBJ2-1; the D gene is possibly TRBD2 (6 bases). The length of the CDR3 is 13 residues. Trimming stripped 2 bases from V and 7 bases from J, with 9 bases between. The CDR3 region has the DNA TGTGCCAGCAGTTTACGGGAGACAAATGAGCAGTTCTTC. Protein product: CASSLRETNEQFF.

The chain has TRBV5-1 and TRBJ2-7; 9 positions match TRBD1. Germline V gene data show CDR1 as SGHRS and CDR2 as YFSETQ. CDR3 size: 13 residues. V was clipped by 5 bases and J by 6 bases; unmatched bases: 6. The CDR3 reads CASSGRQGGEQYF. DNA for the CDR3: TGCGCCAGCAGTGGACGACAGGGGGGCGAGCAGTACTTC.

The chain links TRBV15 to TRBJ1-2, with 8 bases identical to TRBD1. In germline, CDR1 is LNHNV, CDR2 YYDKDF (reference sequence). V was pared by 0 bases and J by 5 bases, with 5 bases of the junction left unmatched. CDR3 length: 15 residues. This chain's CDR3 is CATSRDLGQEYGYTF. The CDR3, as DNA: TGTGCCACCAGCAGAGATCTGGGACAGGAATATGGCTACACCTTC.

The chain uses TRBV30 and TRBJ2-3, with 15 bases aligning to TRBD2. The CDR3 runs to 14 residues. The germline V gene encodes CDR1 GTSNPN and CDR2 SVGIG (reference sequence). The trim removed 7 bases at V and 4 bases at J, leaving 3 bases unmatched. The CDR3 spells CAFGLAGGADTQYF. The CDR3 DNA reads TGTGCCTTCGGACTAGCGGGAGGGGCAGATACGCAGTATTTT.

The V gene is TRBV21-1, the J gene TRBJ2-1; the D call in the table, TRBD1, was not verified against the DNA. TRBV21-1 is a documented pseudogene. The CDR3 is 17 residues long. The CDR3 DNA reads as TGTGCCAGCAGCAAAGCGCCCCCCCCCACACCATCCAATGAGCAGTTCTTC. It encodes CASSKAPPPTPSNEQFF.